The clone carrying this T cell receptor (beta chain) was counted many times. Its antigen is currently unknown. Individually, cDNA molecules had unique molecular identifiers attached to them. In TCRdb, the 5' RACE reads were re-called with MiXCR into one record per CDR3 protein. This table has tens of thousands of distinct CDR3 sequences, over 4.5% appearing once. This entry is derived from a study of early T cells in non-severe SARS-CoV-2 infection. CDR1 is SGHTA and CDR2 is FQGNSA in the germline V gene. V was cut by 1 base and J by 0 bases, with 11 bases left in between. The CDR3 runs to 16 residues. Study results and limitations: Private and CD4 specificities were missed by VDJdb matching, which favored anti-spike CD8 responses.

This chain connects TRBV7-2 to TRBJ2-3; unclear D gene. Sequenced material: whole blood. The clonotype comes from an adult who was a healthcare worker with PCR-confirmed SARS-CoV-2 infection or an uninfected control (not recorded which). The CDR3 region is CASSLDRISSTDTQYF. CDR3 DNA sequence: TGTGCCAGCAGCTTAGATCGGATTTCTAGCACAGATACGCAGTATTTT.